The clone carrying this T cell receptor beta chain appeared a few times. Its target is unknown. These data belong to a study of identical twins. Study observations and caveats: Models predicted less out-of-frame TCR alpha sharing in monozygotic twins than was found. Findings came from cross-sectional statistics, without long-term follow-up of donors.

Healthy Caucasians alone served as donors. V was trimmed by 3 bases and J by 6 bases, leaving 17 bases between them. Germline V CDR1 and CDR2: KGHSH, LQKENI. CDR3 size: 15 residues. TCRdb passed the 5' RACE reads through MiXCR, listing each CDR3 protein once. In the table there are approximately 600,000 distinct CDR3 sequences, around a tenth of which are singletons. In addition, the sample was reused for a study of yellow fever vaccine responses in identical twins.

Sequenced: PBMCs. This rearrangement joins TRBV18 to TRBJ1-2; weak D call: TRBD1 (5 bases). The sequence was obtained from a woman aged 18-29 years in good health. The CDR3 DNA sequence: TGTGCCAGCTCACCCTTACCCCTGACAGAGGATGGCTACACCTTC. Protein: CASSPLPLTEDGYTF.